This note documents a single TCR beta chain sequence. The source of the sample is a study of PD-L1 blockade in urothelial cancer. Overall study: A median blood sample held approximately 140,000 T cells and 80,000 or so unique TCRs.

Measured with immunoSEQ multiplex PCR; TCRdb has only the in-frame clones, and not every one. The sample has some 40,000 clones, around nine tenths seen once; the top ten hold around 25%. CDR3 length: 15 amino acids. V was trimmed by 6 bases and J by 2 bases, leaving 14 bases between them. Germline CDR1 and CDR2: MNHEY and SMNVEV (reference sequence). Time point in this sample: pretreatment peripheral blood. Sequencing was performed on PBMCs, taken around atezolizumab (anti-PD-L1) treatment. The V gene is TRBV27, the J gene TRBJ2-1; tentative D call: TRBD2 (6 bases). This clonotype was obtained from a donor at least 40 years old with urothelial cancer. This CDR3 reads CASSPGTVAYNEQFF. The CDR3, as DNA: TGTGCCAGCAGCCCGGGGACTGTGGCCTACAATGAGCAGTTCTTC.